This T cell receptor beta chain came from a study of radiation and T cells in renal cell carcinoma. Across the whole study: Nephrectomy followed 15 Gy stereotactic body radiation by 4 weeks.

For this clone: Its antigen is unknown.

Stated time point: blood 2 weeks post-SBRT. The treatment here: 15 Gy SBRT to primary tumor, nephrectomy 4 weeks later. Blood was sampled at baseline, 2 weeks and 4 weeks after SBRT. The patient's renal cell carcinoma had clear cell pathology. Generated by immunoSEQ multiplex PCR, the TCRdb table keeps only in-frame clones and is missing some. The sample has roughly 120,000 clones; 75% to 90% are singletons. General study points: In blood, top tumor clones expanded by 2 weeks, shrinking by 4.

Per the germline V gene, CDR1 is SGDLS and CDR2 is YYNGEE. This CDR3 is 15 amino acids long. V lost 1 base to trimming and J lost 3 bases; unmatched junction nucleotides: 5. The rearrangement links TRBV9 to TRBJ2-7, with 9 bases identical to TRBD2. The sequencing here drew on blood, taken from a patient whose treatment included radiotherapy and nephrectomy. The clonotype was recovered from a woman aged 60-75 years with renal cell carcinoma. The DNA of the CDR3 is TGTGCCAGCAGCGTACATGCGGGAGGGGACTACGAGCAGTACTTC. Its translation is CASSVHAGGDYEQYF.